A selection of T cell receptor beta chains follows, all from one sample in a study of shared clonotypes between healthy human individuals. Assay used: immunoSEQ multiplex PCR; TCRdb lists only in-frame clones, some missing. The profile shows roughly 2,000,000 clones, about 95% of them singletons. Sequencing was carried out using naive CD8+ T cells sorted from blood. The source is a man in his late teens or twenties in good health. The CDR3 runs from the conserved cysteine through the conserved F or W. D genes are given only for firm matches. Only part of the rows carry a size: once, few, many, or a class if the clone is expanded.

V gene,D gene,clone size,J gene,CDR3 protein,CDR3 DNA
TRBV5-1,-,few,TRBJ1-1,CASGDTEAFF,TGCGCCAGCGGGGACACTGAAGCTTTCTTT
TRBV29-1,TRBD2,-,TRBJ2-3,CSVFRLAEVTDTQYF,TGCAGCGTTTTTAGACTAGCGGAGGTCACAGATACGCAGTATTTT
TRBV5-6,-,-,TRBJ2-7,CASSFGQGGYEQYF,TGTGCCAGCAGTTTCGGCCAGGGGGGCTACGAGCAGTACTTC
TRBV11-2,-,-,TRBJ1-5,CASSPEEGWGEPQHF,TGTGCCAGCAGCCCGGAGGAGGGGTGGGGCGAGCCCCAGCATTTT
TRBV28,TRBD2,-,TRBJ2-2,CASSTRLAGGIGELFF,TGTGCCAGCAGTACCCGACTAGCGGGAGGTATCGGGGAGCTGTTTTTT
TRBV2,-,-,TRBJ1-5,CASSERDNQPQHF,TGTGCCAGCAGTGAGAGGGACAATCAGCCCCAGCATTTT
TRBV4-3,-,-,TRBJ1-1,CASSQGAETVNTEAFF,TGCGCCAGCAGCCAAGGAGCGGAGACGGTGAACACTGAAGCTTTCTTT
TRBV4-3,TRBD2,-,TRBJ2-1,CASSQDPSSGHNEQFF,TGCGCCAGCAGCCAAGATCCGTCTAGCGGTCACAATGAGCAGTTCTTC
TRBV19,TRBD1,-,TRBJ1-5,CASSILFRGNTTQPQHF,TGTGCCAGTAGTATTCTGTTCAGGGGGAACACGACCCAGCCCCAGCATTTT
TRBV27,-,-,TRBJ2-1,CASSLVSGNEQFF,TGTGCCAGCAGTTTAGTGTCAGGCAATGAGCAGTTCTTC
TRBV5-6,TRBD1,-,TRBJ2-1,CASSWTTGGRYNEQFF,TGTGCCAGCAGCTGGACGACAGGGGGCCGTTACAATGAGCAGTTCTTC
TRBV23-1,-,-,TRBJ1-2,CASKLGTVLYGYTF,TGCGCCAGCAAACTTGGGACGGTGCTATATGGCTACACCTTC
TRBV7-9,-,-,TRBJ2-1,CASAPRSGLHNEQFF,TGTGCCAGCGCCCCACGCAGCGGACTTCACAATGAGCAGTTCTTC
TRBV21-1,-,-,TRBJ2-3,CASSNSGFPSTDTQYF,TGTGCCAGCAGCAATTCCGGGTTCCCCTCCACAGATACGCAGTATTTT
TRBV13,TRBD1,-,TRBJ1-1,CASSPIGQGDTEAFF,TGTGCCAGCAGCCCCATCGGGCAGGGGGACACTGAAGCTTTCTTT
TRBV19,-,-,TRBJ2-7,CASSIAQSYEQYF,TGTGCCAGTAGTATTGCTCAGTCGTACGAGCAGTACTTC
TRBV27,-,-,TRBJ2-7,CASGFWADSYEQYF,TGTGCCAGCGGATTTTGGGCGGACTCCTACGAGCAGTACTTC
TRBV10-3,TRBD1,-,TRBJ1-1,CAISEETGGTEAFF,TGTGCCATCAGTGAGGAGACAGGGGGCACTGAAGCTTTCTTT
TRBV11-2,-,once,TRBJ2-3,CASSTYLTATDTQYF,TGTGCCAGCAGCACCTATTTGACCGCCACAGATACGCAGTATTTT
TRBV5-6,-,-,TRBJ2-4,CASSSGTLGIQYF,TGTGCCAGCAGCTCCGGCACTCTAGGCATTCAGTACTTC
TRBV9,TRBD2,once,TRBJ2-7,CASSSGLAGYEQYF,TGTGCCAGCAGCAGCGGACTAGCGGGATACGAGCAGTACTTC
TRBV19,-,-,TRBJ1-4,CASSIRRVQPQNEKLFF,TGTGCCAGTAGTATACGCCGGGTTCAACCCCAAAATGAAAAACTGTTTTTT
TRBV27,-,-,TRBJ2-7,CASSLASSYEQYF,TGTGCCAGCAGTTTGGCGAGCTCCTACGAGCAGTACTTC
TRBV9,TRBD2,-,TRBJ2-3,CASSTGGSTTDTQYF,TGTGCCAGCAGCACCGGGGGGTCAACCACAGATACGCAGTATTTT
TRBV11-3,-,-,TRBJ2-2,CASSSSLNYRAPLNTGELFF,TGTGCCAGCAGCTCTTCACTCAACTACCGGGCCCCCTTAAACACCGGGGAGCTGTTTTTT
TRBV7-6,TRBD1,-,TRBJ2-3,CASSSEPGQATDTQYF,TGTGCCAGCAGCTCCGAACCGGGACAGGCTACAGATACGCAGTATTTT
TRBV6-1,-,once,TRBJ1-6,CASSDLPAGAVNSPLHF,TGTGCCAGCAGTGACCTCCCGGCAGGGGCGGTTAATTCACCCCTCCACTTT
TRBV6-5,-,-,TRBJ2-2,CASSPGIVGELFF,TGTGCCAGCAGTCCTGGAATAGTCGGGGAGCTGTTTTTT
TRBV27,TRBD1,once,TRBJ1-4,CASSGRTGGGFEKLFF,TGTGCCAGCAGTGGAAGGACAGGGGGTGGTTTCGAAAAACTGTTTTTT
TRBV4-3,TRBD1,-,TRBJ1-2,CASSQDGLAGGDFTF,TGCGCCAGCAGCCAAGATGGGCTGGCAGGGGGTGATTTCACCTTC
TRBV6-5,TRBD1,-,TRBJ2-1,CASQIQGGQGAWFF,TGTGCCAGCCAAATCCAAGGGGGTCAGGGGGCATGGTTCTTC
TRBV4-1,-,-,TRBJ2-3,CASSQLLGADTQYF,TGCGCCAGCAGCCAACTTCTAGGGGCAGATACGCAGTATTTT
TRBV4-1,-,-,TRBJ2-1,CASSQDDRSYNEQFF,TGCGCCAGCAGCCAAGATGACAGATCCTACAATGAGCAGTTCTTC
TRBV25-1,TRBD2,-,TRBJ2-7,CASSEWGGNYEQYF,TGTGCCAGCAGTGAATGGGGAGGGAACTACGAGCAGTACTTC
TRBV13,TRBD1,-,TRBJ2-5,CASSLTGNTKETQYF,TGTGCCAGCAGCTTGACAGGGAATACCAAGGAGACCCAGTACTTC
TRBV11-2,TRBD2,-,TRBJ2-1,CASSLLAGAINEQFF,TGTGCCAGCAGCTTACTAGCGGGGGCGATCAATGAGCAGTTCTTC
TRBV5-4,-,-,TRBJ2-7,CALSHQGYEQYF,TGTGCCCTCAGCCACCAGGGGTACGAGCAGTACTTC
TRBV13,-,once,TRBJ1-1,CASSLDAHGAFF,TGTGCCAGCAGCTTAGACGCCCATGGAGCTTTCTTT
TRBV20-1,-,-,TRBJ1-2,CSAEADYGYTF,TGCAGTGCTGAGGCGGACTATGGCTACACCTTC
TRBV7-9,-,-,TRBJ2-2,CASSLAQGNTGELFF,TGTGCCAGCAGCTTAGCCCAGGGGAACACCGGGGAGCTGTTTTTT
TRBV9,TRBD2,-,TRBJ2-7,CASSAGGSSYEQYF,TGTGCCAGCAGCGCCGGCGGGAGCTCCTACGAGCAGTACTTC
TRBV7-9,TRBD2,-,TRBJ2-5,CASSPPSGAPQETQYF,TGTGCCAGCAGCCCGCCTAGCGGGGCCCCTCAGGAGACCCAGTACTTC
TRBV4-3,TRBD1,-,TRBJ2-5,CASSHQGGMDRVETQYF,TGCGCCAGCAGCCACCAGGGGGGCATGGACAGGGTAGAGACCCAGTACTTC
TRBV27,-,-,TRBJ1-1,CASSLSQGRTEAFF,TGTGCCAGCAGTTTATCGCAGGGAAGGACTGAAGCTTTCTTT
TRBV11-2,-,-,TRBJ2-2,CASSSGSNTGELFF,TGTGCCAGCAGCAGCGGATCGAACACCGGGGAGCTGTTTTTT
TRBV5-5,TRBD2,-,TRBJ2-7,CASSLLGGGYEQYF,TGTGCCAGCAGCTTGCTCGGCGGGGGCTACGAGCAGTACTTC
TRBV21-1,-,few,TRBJ1-6,CASWRKKAFPESPLHF,TGTGCCAGCTGGCGAAAAAAAGCGTTCCCAGAGTCACCCCTCCACTTT
TRBV14,-,-,TRBJ1-4,CASSQDTGRNEKLFF,TGTGCCAGCAGCCAAGACACAGGGCGTAATGAAAAACTGTTTTTT
TRBV6-1,-,once,TRBJ2-1,CASNEQGSYNEQFF,TGTGCCAGCAATGAACAAGGATCCTACAATGAGCAGTTCTTC
TRBV4-1,-,once,TRBJ1-2,CASSQDRTDDFYGYTF,TGCGCCAGCAGCCAAGATCGGACAGACGATTTCTATGGCTACACCTTC
TRBV7-9,TRBD1,once,TRBJ2-7,CASSLAPGQGPRGEQYF,TGTGCCAGCAGCTTAGCGCCGGGACAGGGCCCAAGGGGCGAGCAGTACTTC
TRBV7-8,-,-,TRBJ1-1,CASSLAEGNTEAFF,TGTGCCAGCAGCTTAGCGGAAGGGAACACTGAAGCTTTCTTT
TRBV27,-,-,TRBJ1-6,CASSFSGANSPLHF,TGTGCCAGCAGTTTTTCAGGGGCCAATTCACCCCTCCACTTT